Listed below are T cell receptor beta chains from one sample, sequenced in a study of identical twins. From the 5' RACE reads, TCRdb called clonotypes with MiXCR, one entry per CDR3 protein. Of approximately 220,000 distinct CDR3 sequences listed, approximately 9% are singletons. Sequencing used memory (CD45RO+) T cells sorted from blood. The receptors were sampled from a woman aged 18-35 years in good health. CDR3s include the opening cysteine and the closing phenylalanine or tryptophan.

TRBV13 CASSVRDRDEQYF
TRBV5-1 CASSFRASDEKLFF
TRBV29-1 CSVENGTVNYGYTF
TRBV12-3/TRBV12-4 CASSSWTSGGSKNIQYF
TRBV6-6 CASIPTGVDTQYF
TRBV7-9 CASSVGTAYGYTF
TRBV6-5 CASSYSGLYNEQFF
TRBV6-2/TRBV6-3 CASRALGRLQETQYF
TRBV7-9 CASRGLADTGELFF
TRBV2 CASKQGADEQYF
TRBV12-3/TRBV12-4 CASSPAASGANVLTF
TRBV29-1 CSVLGGVTPEAFF
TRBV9 CASSTGPLNEKLFF
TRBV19 CASSIFQDTQYF
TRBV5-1 CASSLVNGELFF
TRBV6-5 CASSYWRAGYNEQFF
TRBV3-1 CASSQGSSGSGQYF
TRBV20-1 CSARDRANQPQHF
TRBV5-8 CASSGETQYF
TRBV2 CASGNNRGNRDEQYF
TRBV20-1 CSAMDFETSTDTQYF
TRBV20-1 CSARNYEQYF
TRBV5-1 CASSLVGKDEQYF
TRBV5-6 CASSFVQMNTEAFF
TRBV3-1 CASSQRVWTEAFF
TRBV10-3 CAISTDISERTQYF
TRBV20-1 CSALGAGGSTDTQYF
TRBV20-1 CSARDPSATDTQYF
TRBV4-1 CASSQAWTGGLDEQYF
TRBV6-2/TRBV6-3 CASSYERGSTGELFF
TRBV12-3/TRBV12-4 CASSLLEKLFF
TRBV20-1 CSGGGSSYNEQFF
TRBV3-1 CASSQDPQVSNQPQHF
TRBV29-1 CSVDYQRTGELFF
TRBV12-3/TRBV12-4 CASTLRDRDDEQYF
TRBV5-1 CASSLIVRGLHEQYF
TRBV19 CASSFGGYPLEEQFF
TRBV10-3 CAISGGDSSNYGYTF
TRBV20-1 CSALGEGTGSTGELFF
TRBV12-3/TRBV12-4 CASSFRSAVSYEQYF
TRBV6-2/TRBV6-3 CASGQRSSGSNEQYF
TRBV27 CASRGLAGQETQYF